This TCR beta chain was observed in a study of CD8+ T cells in alopecia areata. Across the study: Treated patients were dosed with oral tofacitinib, taking 5 to 10 mg twice daily. Study-wide findings and caveats: There were also resident alphabeta T cells of normal skin sequenced in scalp samples.

Treatment described: oral pan-JAK inhibitor, 5-10 mg twice daily. Collection of lesional scalp punch biopsies and peripheral blood was performed in alopecia areata patients. Sequencing used cDNA as its template, made by extracting RNA and reverse transcribing it. Sequenced by immunoSEQ multiplex PCR; TCRdb stores in-frame clones only, minus some. Here the sample spans a few hundred thousand clones, roughly 56% being singletons. With regard to this clone: Its antigen is as yet unknown.

Germline trimming cut 0 bases from V and 3 bases from J; bases unmatched to any gene: 7. Germline CDR1 is LGHNA and CDR2 is YSLEER. The CDR3 sequence is 18 residues long. The chain is built from TRBV4-3 and TRBJ2-1; 11 nucleotides match TRBD2. The origin of this receptor is a human donor with alopecia areata. The specimen comprised CD4+ T cells sorted from blood, sampled at week 4, from a patient treated with tofacitinib. The CDR3 spells CASSQEDSGGAIYNEQFF. Written as DNA, the CDR3 is TGCGCCAGCAGCCAAGAAGATAGCGGGGGGGCGATCTACAATGAGCAGTTCTTC.